Shown below are 28 T cell receptor beta chains from a single sample sequenced in a study of tumor-infiltrating lymphocytes in primary liver carcinoma. TCR beta cDNA came from approximately 490 ng total RNA, primed with a constant-region primer. Each TCR beta library was derived from three nested multiplex PCR rounds that employed slightly modified ARM-PCR. The first two PCR rounds, roughly 11 cycles each, used TRBV1-TRBV30 forward primers and a C-beta reverse primer. TCRdb called the multiplex PCR reads again in MiXCR, with one record for every CDR3 protein. The sample has 95,000 to 100,000 distinct CDR3 sequences, around two thirds seen once. DNA and RNA were both co-extracted from 20-30 mg of bulk tissue that had not been sorted. Specimen: liver tumor tissue from sampling region 2. The subset was: tumor region T2, inferior pole. The receptors were sampled from a woman aged 60 to 75 with primary liver carcinoma and hepatitis B virus infection.

With regard to this clonotype: At one boundary the junction diverges from the germline segment, which might be a read error. This chain links TRBV11-3 with TRBJ2-7; D gene unclear. The CDR3 runs 16 residues. Germline V CDR1 and CDR2: SGHNT, YENEEA. The DNA of the CDR3 is TGCCCCAGCAGCTTAGGAAAAGGGCCCGGGCCCTACGAGCAGTACTTC. Translated, it gives CPSSLGKGPGPYEQYF. The entire variable domain, with the rest obtained from reference TRBV11-3 and TRBJ2-7, is as follows: EAGVVQSPRYKIIEKKQPVAFWCNPISGHNTLYWYLQNLGQGPELLIRYENEEAVDDSQLPKDRFSAERLKGVDSTLKIQPAELGDSAVYLCPSSLGKGPGPYEQYFGPGTRLTVT.

Relative to its sample, this clonotype is medium-sized. The rearrangement links TRBV11-1 to TRBJ2-7, with D possibly matching TRBD1 (6 bases). The CDR3 is 14 amino acids. Germline V gives CDR1 SGHAT, CDR2 FQDESV (reference sequence). The V and J ends lost 8 bases and 2 bases respectively, with 16 bases between them. This CDR3 is CASGKGQRAYEQYF. The CDR3 DNA sequence: TGTGCCAGCGGAAAAGGACAGCGAGCCTACGAGCAGTACTTC.

The V and J genes are TRBV5-1 and TRBJ2-2; D remains unclear. Looked up from germline, CDR1 is SGHRS and CDR2 is YFSETQ. The CDR3 loop spans 14 amino acids. Trimming cost V 1 base and J 2 bases, with 6 bases left between them. The DNA of the CDR3 is TGCGCCAGCAGCTTGTTGGCAAACACCGGGGAGCTGTTTTTT. As protein: CASSLLANTGELFF.

A single count supports this clonotype. The chain links TRBV11-1 to TRBJ2-4; possibly TRBD2 for D (5 bases). Between the trimmed V and J ends, which lost 0 bases and 15 bases, there was a span of 30 bases. This CDR3 has 18 residues. Germline values: CDR1 SGHAT, CDR2 FQDESV (reference sequence). CDR3 nucleotides: TGTGCCAGCAGCTTAGCCTTAGCAGCCGCTCTAGCCAAAAACGTTCTGTACTTC. Its translation: CASSLALAAALAKNVLYF.

This clonotype was seen only a few times. This may be a read error, as it is one base from a much larger clone. The rearrangement joins TRBV5-6 to TRBJ2-2; 7 bases line up with TRBD1. Per germline, CDR1 SGHDT and CDR2 YYEEEE. The J segment lost 7 bases and the V segment lost 4 bases, leaving 16 bases of the junction unmatched. CDR3 length: 17 residues. Written as DNA, the CDR3 is TGTGCCAGCAGCCCTTCCTCCGGGATAGGGGGCAGCGGGGAGCTGTTTTTT. Protein: CASSPSSGIGGSGELFF. Together with reference TRBV5-6 and TRBJ2-2, the CDR3 gives the full variable domain: DAGVTQSPTHLIKTRGQQVTLRCSPKSGHDTVSWYQQALGQGPQFIFQYYEEEERQRGNFPDRFSGHQFPNYSSELNVNALLLGDSALYLCASSPSSGIGGSGELFFGEGSRLTVL.

This clonotype has a handful of counts. The chain is built from TRBV20-1 and TRBJ1-2; D is undetermined. Germline CDR1 and CDR2: DFQATT and SNEGSKA (reference sequence). The germline V and J ends were trimmed by 1 base and 6 bases, with 18 bases remaining between them. This CDR3 contains 15 residues. The CDR3 DNA reads as TGCAGTGCTAGAGTGGGCTTTGTGCTCGGGGATGGCTACACCTTC. Translating it yields CSARVGFVLGDGYTF.

Comment on this clonotype: No conserved phenylalanine or tryptophan is present at the end of the CDR3, so a read error is the likely explanation. The V gene is TRBV29-1, the J gene TRBJ2-2, with a possible D match to TRBD2 (6 bases). V lost 1 base and J lost 5, with 11 bases in between. The germline gives CDR1 SQVTM, CDR2 ANQGSEA. CDR3 length: 14 residues. As DNA, the CDR3 is TGCAGCGTTGAAGGTACTAGCCGAACCGGGGAGCTGTTTCTT. This sequence encodes CSVEGTSRTGELFL.

Concerning this clonotype itself: Mismatch with germline at one junction end may stem from a read error. V usage is TRBV11-3 and J usage is TRBJ2-7, with 7 nucleotides matching TRBD2. This CDR3 has 14 residues. The germline V gene encodes CDR1 SGHNT and CDR2 YENEEA. The chain's CDR3 is CANSLSAREHGQYF. The CDR3 DNA reads as TGTGCCAACAGCTTAAGCGCGCGGGAGCACGGGCAGTACTTC.

As regards this clonotype: A much larger clone lies one base from this, so it may be a read error. Here the CDR3 reads CAWILPHTDTRYF. In DNA, the CDR3 is TGTGCCTGGATCCTCCCTCACACAGATACGCGGTATTTT. V gene TRBV30 combines with J gene TRBJ2-3; D remains unclear. The CDR3 runs 13 residues. CDR1 is GTSNPN and CDR2 is SVGIG in the germline V gene (reference sequence).

The gene calls are TRBV29-1 and TRBJ2-3, with D possibly being TRBD2 (6 bases). V dropped 8 bases and J dropped 2 bases, with 17 bases sitting between them. The CDR3 loop spans 14 amino acids. Germline V lookup: CDR1 SQVTM, CDR2 ANQGSEA. DNA for the CDR3: TGCAGCTTCGAAGGAGGGGAGGTCACAGATACGCAGTATTTT. Protein: CSFEGGEVTDTQYF.

Concerning this clonotype: This is likely a read error, given that the CDR3 carries no conserved phenylalanine or tryptophan at its end. The CDR3 DNA sequence: TGTGCCATCAGCGACCATAGGCGGCCTAGCGGGAACTACGAGCAGTACCTC. Protein sequence: CAISDHRRPSGNYEQYL. The V and J genes are TRBV10-3 and TRBJ2-7; 9 bases are shared with TRBD2. Germline V gives CDR1 ENHRY, CDR2 SYGVKD. The CDR3 runs 17 residues. J was trimmed by 3 bases and V by 6 bases; bases with no gene match: 15.

Regarding this clonotype: This may be a read error: a much more frequent sequence differs by one nucleotide. V and J are TRBV29-1 and TRBJ2-5; 7 positions agree with TRBD2. The CDR3 has 12 amino acids. CDR1 SQVTM and CDR2 ANQGSEA come from the germline V gene. CDR3 nucleotide sequence: TGCAGCGTGGGGGGGGGTTTGGAGATCCAGTACTTC. This sequence encodes CSVGGGLEIQYF.

This clonotype was counted a single time. In this CDR3 the conserved last residue, phenylalanine or tryptophan, is missing, so a read error is likely. The DNA is left out, because the CDR3 cannot be placed on it with certainty; the CDR3 is given as TCRdb lists it. This chain connects TRBV11-2 to TRBJ2-1; the D call TRBD2 from the table was never checked on the DNA. Inclusive of both ends, the CDR3 amounts to 15 amino acids. CDR1 and CDR2 from the germline V gene are SGHAT and FQNNGV. Here the CDR3 reads CVSSLGDTAGNEHFL.

The chain combines TRBV7-3 with TRBJ2-5, with unresolved D. Trimming removed 5 bases from V and 2 bases from J, with 12 bases in between. Germline V CDR1 and CDR2: SGHTA, FQGTGA. There are 14 residues in the CDR3. The CDR3 region is CASSPTRQQETQYF. The CDR3 bases are TGTGCCAGCAGCCCTACTCGGCAGCAAGAGACCCAGTACTTC.

In this sample, this clonotype turned up a few times. The chain couples TRBV2 to TRBJ1-5, with D tentatively TRBD1 (6 bases). The CDR3 totals 16 residues. Germline V gene sequence: CDR1 SNHLY, CDR2 FYNNEI. Deletions cut 8 bases from V and 0 bases from J, with 17 bases between. This chain's CDR3 is CASQSRQVNSNQPQHF. The DNA for the CDR3 is TGTGCCAGCCAGTCCCGACAGGTAAATAGCAATCAGCCCCAGCATTTT.

The chain joins TRBV18 to TRBJ2-7; weak D call: TRBD1 (5 bases). This CDR3 has 13 residues. Trimming removed 3 bases at V and 7 bases at J, with 13 bases between. The V gene's germline CDR1 is KGHSH and CDR2 LQKENI. CDR3 DNA: TGTGCCAGCTCACCTCCACTAACAGGAGAGCAGTACTTC. It codes for CASSPPLTGEQYF.

This clonotype was counted many times. V gene TRBV6-2 or TRBV6-3 combines with J gene TRBJ2-7, with TRBD1 matching over 9 bases. Germline-derived CDR1 and CDR2 are MNHEY and SVGEGT. This CDR3 has 19 amino acids. V shed 8 bases, J shed 4 bases, and the junction held 24 bases outside the gene matches. CDR3 loop: CASARQINLNRGRRYEQYF. The CDR3 DNA reads TGTGCCAGCGCGCGCCAAATTAACCTAAACAGGGGGCGCCGATACGAGCAGTACTTC.

By sample fraction, this clonotype is medium-sized. The rearrangement joins TRBV11-2 to TRBJ2-5; possibly TRBD1 for D (5 bases). CDR1 is SGHAT and CDR2 is FQNNGV in the germline V gene. This CDR3 has 13 amino acids. The V end was cut by 0 bases, the J end by 4 bases, with 6 bases between. CDR3: CASSLDRGETQYF. CDR3 DNA sequence: TGTGCCAGCAGCTTAGATAGGGGAGAGACCCAGTACTTC.

Worth noting for this clonotype: Just one base apart from a much larger clone, this may be a read error. The chain couples TRBV7-9 to TRBJ2-2, with 7 bases fitting TRBD1. Germline V CDR1 and CDR2: SEHNR, FQNEAQ (reference sequence). The CDR3 spans 18 residues. CDR3 loop: CASSLVPTGERRTEELFF. The CDR3 DNA follows: TGTGCCAGCAGCTTAGTCCCAACAGGGGAAAGGAGGACCGAGGAGCTGTTTTTT.

The rearrangement links TRBV12-3 or TRBV12-4 to TRBJ1-5; D is ambiguous. The V end was cut by 1 base, the J end by 11 bases, with 18 bases between. The CDR3 extends over 15 amino acids. The DNA of the CDR3 is TGTGCCAGCAGTTTAGGTCGGACGGAAAATGAGTCCCAGCATTTT. It codes for CASSLGRTENESQHF.

Turning to this clonotype: A read error may account for a junction end that differs from germline. J is TRBJ2-3 and V is TRBV4-1; 12 bases are a match to TRBD2. This CDR3 is built from 17 residues. The germline CDR1 and CDR2 sequences are MGHRA and YSYEKL. The CDR3 nucleotides are TGCGCCAACAGCCGAGATTTGACTAGCGGGAGTCGGGATACGCAGTATTTT. Translating gives CANSRDLTSGSRDTQYF.

This clonotype showed up many times. The chain recombines TRBV7-8 with TRBJ2-1, with no clear D. The V and J ends lost 5 bases and 0 bases respectively, with 11 bases between them. From germline, CDR1 is SGHVS and CDR2 FQNEAQ. The CDR3 consists of 15 residues. The CDR3 here is CASSPQPGSYNEQFF. The CDR3 coding sequence is TGTGCCAGCAGCCCCCAGCCGGGCTCCTACAATGAGCAGTTCTTC.

In regard to this clonotype: This may come from a read error, since a much larger clone is one base off. Likely a read error: the CDR3 ends without its conserved phenylalanine or tryptophan. The V gene is TRBV28, the J gene TRBJ2-7; D is ambiguous. The CDR3 runs 14 residues. The germline V gene encodes CDR1 MDHEN and CDR2 SYDVKM. V lost 6 bases and J 0 bases, leaving 12 bases between the germline ends. The CDR3 DNA reads TGTGCCAGCAGAAGGCAGGCCAGCTCCTACGAGCAGTACCTC. It translates to CASRRQASSYEQYL.

This clonotype was detected ten times or more. The rearrangement uses TRBV6-5 and TRBJ1-6; D perhaps matches TRBD1 (6 bases). There are 15 residues in the CDR3. Trimming left V 7 bases short and J 4 bases short, with 14 bases between. Germline V CDR1 and CDR2: MNHEY, SVGAGI. The CDR3 coding sequence is TGTGCCAGCACCAGAGGACAGACTTATAATTCACCCCTCCACTTT. It encodes CASTRGQTYNSPLHF.

The rearrangement links TRBV9 to TRBJ2-5; perhaps TRBD2 as D (6 bases). Germline V lookup: CDR1 SGDLS, CDR2 YYNGEE. V was trimmed by 0 bases and J by 1 base, leaving 7 bases between them. The length of the CDR3 is 14 residues. The CDR3 sequence is CASSVGSGQETQYF. The CDR3 nucleotides are TGTGCCAGCAGCGTAGGTAGCGGCCAAGAGACCCAGTACTTC. The full variable domain, its missing parts supplied by reference TRBV9 and TRBJ2-5, is DSGVTQTPKHLITATGQRVTLRCSPRSGDLSVYWYQQSLDQGLQFLIQYYNGEERAKGNILERFSAQQFPDLHSELNLSSLELGDSALYFCASSVGSGQETQYFGPGTRLLVL.

In regard to this clonotype: The conserved final phenylalanine or tryptophan is absent from the CDR3, which likely points to a read error. J is TRBJ1-1 and V is TRBV28; 7 positions agree with TRBD1. The CDR3 has 16 amino acids. Germline V gene data show CDR1 as MDHEN and CDR2 as SYDVKM. Trimming took 2 bases from V and 5 from J; bases not matched to a gene: 11. The CDR3 DNA follows: TGTGCCAGCAGTTTACGTGGCGGTCGCAGGGGGACTGAAGCTTTCTCT. It translates to CASSLRGGRRGTEAFS.

Comments on this clonotype: Without the conserved terminal phenylalanine or tryptophan, this CDR3 likely stems from a read error. The V call is TRBV12-3 or TRBV12-4, the J call TRBJ2-6; TRBD1 matches at 7 bases. This CDR3 spans 17 amino acids. CDR3 loop: CASRRTGSPTGANILTI. CDR3 in DNA: TGTGCCAGCAGAAGGACAGGTTCCCCTACCGGGGCCAACATCCTGACTATC.

A single count supports this clonotype. One end of the junction varies from germline; a read error may be responsible. The CDR3 loop reads CASSSGLHNKQLF. In DNA, the CDR3 is TGTGCCAGCAGTTCAGGGCTTCACAATAAGCAGCTCTTC. The chain has TRBV12-3 or TRBV12-4 and TRBJ2-1; tentatively, D is TRBD1 (5 bases). There are 13 residues in the CDR3.